This TCR beta chain was retrieved from a study of cytomegalovirus exposure and HLA in healthy donors. Overall study context: HLA-typed donors were the source of about 85 million unique TCRs, which an early data release held.

This PCR relied on a set of 60 Vbeta primers and 13 Jbeta primers. TCRdb's copy holds only in-frame clones and misses some; the assay was immunoSEQ multiplex PCR. This table has approximately 150,000 clones, 68% appearing once. Study-wide points: Presence/absence analyses assumed roughly uniform sequencing depth across donors.

The CDR3 covers 12 residues. With 10 bases clipped from V and 5 bases from J, the junction kept 5 bases outside the gene matches. In germline, CDR1 is LNHDA, CDR2 SQIVND (reference sequence). About this clone itself: Its antigen is still unknown.

The chain recombines TRBV19 with TRBJ1-5; 7 positions agree with TRBD1. The sequence was collected from a woman between 18 and 30 years old in good health and CMV-seropositive. Material: PBMCs. The CDR3 coding sequence is TGTGCCATTCGACAGGGAGATCAGCCCCAGCATTTT. Translation: CAIRQGDQPQHF.